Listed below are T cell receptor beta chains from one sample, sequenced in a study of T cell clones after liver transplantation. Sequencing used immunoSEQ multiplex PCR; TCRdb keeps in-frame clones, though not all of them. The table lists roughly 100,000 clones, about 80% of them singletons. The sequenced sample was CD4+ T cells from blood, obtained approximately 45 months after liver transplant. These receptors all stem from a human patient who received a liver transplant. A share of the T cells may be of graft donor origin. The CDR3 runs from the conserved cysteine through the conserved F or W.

CDR3aa: CASSLAPRDGDRNTQYF
v_gene: TRBV11-1
j_gene: TRBJ2-3

CDR3aa: CASSVGAGAKTEAFF
v_gene: TRBV9
j_gene: TRBJ1-1

CDR3aa: CASIVGAAPYGYTF
v_gene: TRBV5-6
j_gene: TRBJ1-2

CDR3aa: CASRGTGIYEQYF
v_gene: TRBV2
j_gene: TRBJ2-7

CDR3aa: CASSFGTGWDGYTF
v_gene: TRBV11-2
j_gene: TRBJ1-2

CDR3aa: CASSHQDSPSYEQYF
v_gene: TRBV6-6
j_gene: TRBJ2-7

CDR3aa: CASSPRSINYGYTF
v_gene: TRBV6-1
j_gene: TRBJ1-2

CDR3aa: CASSFGQISGANVLTF
v_gene: TRBV27
j_gene: TRBJ2-6

CDR3aa: CASSPFDSPRGAEAFF
v_gene: TRBV9
j_gene: TRBJ1-1

CDR3aa: CASSLIGVYEQYF
v_gene: TRBV28
j_gene: TRBJ2-7

CDR3aa: CASPQGSGANVLTF
v_gene: TRBV30
j_gene: TRBJ2-6

CDR3aa: CASSLVRVAIGELFF
v_gene: TRBV7-2
j_gene: TRBJ2-2

CDR3aa: CASSPPGYNEQFF
v_gene: TRBV7-2
j_gene: TRBJ2-1

CDR3aa: CASGFAYEQYF
v_gene: TRBV6-1
j_gene: TRBJ2-7

CDR3aa: CASSSGQINEQFF
v_gene: TRBV5-1
j_gene: TRBJ2-1

CDR3aa: CASSILPGVQETQYF
v_gene: TRBV19
j_gene: TRBJ2-5

CDR3aa: CASRRTTDTQYF
v_gene: TRBV6-1
j_gene: TRBJ2-3

CDR3aa: CASSQSEGEAFF
v_gene: TRBV4-2
j_gene: TRBJ1-1

CDR3aa: CASRRGGNTEAFF
v_gene: TRBV6-1
j_gene: TRBJ1-1

CDR3aa: CASSLGQGSYGYTF
v_gene: TRBV7-2
j_gene: TRBJ1-2

CDR3aa: CASSPRGTNYGYTF
v_gene: TRBV19
j_gene: TRBJ1-2

CDR3aa: CASSSRSPLHF
v_gene: TRBV7-2
j_gene: TRBJ1-6

CDR3aa: CASSPTLTQGAYEQYF
v_gene: TRBV18
j_gene: TRBJ2-7

CDR3aa: CASSFFGGTDTQYF
v_gene: TRBV27
j_gene: TRBJ2-3

CDR3aa: CASSPGTLYEQYF
v_gene: TRBV6-6
j_gene: TRBJ2-7

CDR3aa: CASSALTAQGAEAFF
v_gene: TRBV6-1
j_gene: TRBJ1-1

CDR3aa: CASNNRDRGFSVGYTF
v_gene: TRBV7-2
j_gene: TRBJ1-2

CDR3aa: CAINKQGGSTEAFF
v_gene: TRBV10-3
j_gene: TRBJ1-1

CDR3aa: CASSLRTGGNQPQHF
v_gene: TRBV6-5
j_gene: TRBJ1-5

CDR3aa: CASSLGLNAGTDNEKLFF
v_gene: TRBV7-9
j_gene: TRBJ1-4

CDR3aa: CASGYLNEQFF
v_gene: TRBV2
j_gene: TRBJ2-1

CDR3aa: CASSQGGTGLTPGYTF
v_gene: TRBV4-2
j_gene: TRBJ1-2

CDR3aa: CASSLPGLHEQFF
v_gene: TRBV5-1
j_gene: TRBJ2-1

CDR3aa: CASSHGPSGAEAFF
v_gene: TRBV19
j_gene: TRBJ1-1

CDR3aa: CASSLRGQGVVGEKLFF
v_gene: TRBV5-1
j_gene: TRBJ1-4

CDR3aa: CASSDRGNYGYTF
v_gene: TRBV6-5
j_gene: TRBJ1-2

CDR3aa: CASSESYTEAFF
v_gene: TRBV6-1
j_gene: TRBJ1-1

CDR3aa: CASSDSTGVMNEQFF
v_gene: TRBV6-4
j_gene: TRBJ2-1

CDR3aa: CASSQVRLAGQETQYF
v_gene: TRBV14
j_gene: TRBJ2-5

CDR3aa: CASSFRATQETQYF
v_gene: TRBV27
j_gene: TRBJ2-5

CDR3aa: CASSEVGGTGELFF
v_gene: TRBV28
j_gene: TRBJ2-2

CDR3aa: CASSFGDSNQPQHF
v_gene: TRBV7-8
j_gene: TRBJ1-5

CDR3aa: CASRKWGGSYNEQFF
v_gene: TRBV11-2
j_gene: TRBJ2-1

CDR3aa: CASSVPGLAGPNTGELFF
v_gene: TRBV6-1
j_gene: TRBJ2-2

CDR3aa: CASSEREYTDTQYF
v_gene: TRBV10-2
j_gene: TRBJ2-3

CDR3aa: CASSQLAGVSYEQYF
v_gene: TRBV28
j_gene: .

CDR3aa: CASSPRQGVLYGYTF
v_gene: TRBV11-2
j_gene: TRBJ1-2

CDR3aa: CASTLAYEQYF
v_gene: TRBV5-5
j_gene: TRBJ2-7

CDR3aa: CASSQSRGAGPQHF
v_gene: TRBV14
j_gene: TRBJ1-5

CDR3aa: CASSPSGGEAGNTIYF
v_gene: TRBV7-8
j_gene: TRBJ1-3

CDR3aa: CASSKTPGPEVYGYTF
v_gene: TRBV5-1
j_gene: TRBJ1-2

CDR3aa: CASSLEGGRTSSYTF
v_gene: TRBV7-9
j_gene: TRBJ1-2

CDR3aa: CASSEVGQWGYTF
v_gene: TRBV6-1
j_gene: TRBJ1-2

CDR3aa: CASSLGPGGALDTQYF
v_gene: TRBV5-4
j_gene: TRBJ2-3

CDR3aa: CASSKGKRECADTQYF
v_gene: TRBV21-1
j_gene: TRBJ2-3

CDR3aa: CASSPGATAEQYF
v_gene: TRBV7-3
j_gene: TRBJ2-7

CDR3aa: CASSIGQGGEKLFF
v_gene: TRBV7-9
j_gene: TRBJ1-4

CDR3aa: CASRDWMVDRGEPEAFF
v_gene: TRBV28
j_gene: TRBJ1-1

CDR3aa: CASSFETGTQYF
v_gene: TRBV7-9
j_gene: TRBJ2-3